The rows below give T cell receptor beta chains drawn from one sample of a study of cytomegalovirus exposure and HLA in healthy donors. The assay was immunoSEQ multiplex PCR, and TCRdb's table has in-frame clones only and misses some. The sample carries 85,000 to 100,000 clones, 55% to 65% recorded once. Sequencing was done on a sample of PBMCs. These receptor sequences come from a human donor in good health. Both conserved end residues are part of each CDR3. Fields, in order: V gene, CDR3 length, clone size, J gene, D gene, CDR3 protein, CDR3 DNA. A D gene is named only where the DNA matches it firmly. Clone size appears in some rows only: once, few, many, or a class for an expanded clone.

TRBV9	12	NA	TRBJ1-1	NA	CASSDAVGGAFF	TGTGCCAGCAGCGACGCGGTTGGCGGAGCTTTCTTT
TRBV7-3	16	once	TRBJ2-4	NA	CASSSTGRGAKNIQYF	TGTGCCAGCAGCTCGACAGGTCGGGGAGCCAAAAACATTCAGTACTTC
TRBV29-1	12	NA	TRBJ1-2	NA	CSTRGANYGYTF	TGCAGCACCCGGGGAGCTAACTATGGCTACACCTTC
TRBV7-9	14	NA	TRBJ1-2	NA	CASSLGQNNYGYTF	TGTGCCAGCAGCTTAGGACAGAATAACTATGGCTACACCTTC
TRBV9	17	NA	TRBJ2-3	TRBD2	CASSVGVRGGGSDTQYF	TGTGCCAGCAGCGTAGGAGTCCGGGGCGGGGGATCGGATACGCAGTATTTT
TRBV9	16	NA	TRBJ2-4	NA	CASSEDSATTKNIQYF	TGTGCCAGCAGCGAAGACAGCGCTACTACCAAAAACATTCAGTACTTC
TRBV7-2	16	NA	TRBJ1-5	TRBD1	CASSPRTGGAFQPQHF	TGTGCCAGCAGCCCGCGGACAGGGGGCGCGTTTCAGCCCCAGCATTTT
TRBV5-1	14	NA	TRBJ1-1	NA	CASTMQGWNTEAFF	TGCGCCAGCACAATGCAGGGATGGAACACTGAAGCTTTCTTT
TRBV7-9	16	NA	TRBJ1-3	NA	CASSLDRFYSGNTIYF	TGTGCCAGCAGCTTAGATAGATTCTACTCTGGAAACACCATATATTTT
TRBV7-2	16	NA	TRBJ1-4	NA	CASSKRTSRTNEKLFF	TGTGCCAGCAGCAAGAGGACAAGTCGAACTAATGAAAAACTGTTTTTT
TRBV5-1	16	NA	TRBJ2-2	NA	CASSPHGQGNTGELFF	TGCGCCAGCAGCCCCCACGGGCAGGGTAACACCGGGGAGCTGTTTTTT
TRBV18	15	NA	TRBJ2-7	TRBD1	CASSPRGQAPYEQYF	TGTGCCAGCTCACCCCGAGGACAGGCCCCTTACGAGCAGTACTTC
TRBV5-5	12	NA	TRBJ1-1	NA	CASSFGGTEAFF	TGTGCCAGCAGCTTCGGAGGGACTGAAGCTTTCTTT
TRBV4-3	12	NA	TRBJ2-1	NA	CASSQVGREQFF	TGCGCCAGCAGCCAAGTTGGGAGGGAGCAGTTCTTC
TRBV7-3	15	few	TRBJ2-5	TRBD2	CASSRGGAREETQYF	TGTGCCAGCAGCCGGGGGGGGGCTAGGGAAGAGACCCAGTACTTC
TRBV10-3	17	NA	TRBJ1-2	TRBD1	CAISAGTGLLPNYGYTF	TGTGCCATCAGTGCCGGGACAGGGCTCCTCCCTAACTATGGCTACACCTTC
TRBV18	14	NA	TRBJ1-6	NA	CASSPRGRGSPLHF	TGTGCCAGCTCACCCCGCGGGAGGGGATCACCCCTCCACTTT
TRBV7-2	12	few	TRBJ2-7	NA	CASSLISYEQYF	TGTGCCAGCAGCTTAATATCCTACGAGCAGTACTTC
TRBV6-5	16	few	TRBJ2-5	TRBD1	CASSYLWTGGQETQYF	TGTGCCAGCAGTTACCTATGGACAGGGGGCCAAGAGACCCAGTACTTC
TRBV5-1	13	once	TRBJ1-2	NA	CASSLGPGDGYTF	TGCGCTAGCAGCTTGGGGCCAGGGGATGGCTACACCTTC
TRBV5-1	14	NA	TRBJ1-6	NA	CASSLSGYNSPLHF	TGCGCCAGCAGCTTGTCCGGGTATAATTCACCCCTCCACTTT
TRBV5-5	16	NA	TRBJ1-4	TRBD1	CTSSLVTGGLGEKLFF	TGTACCAGCAGCTTGGTGACAGGGGGCTTAGGGGAAAAACTGTTTTTT
TRBV9	17	NA	TRBJ1-1	NA	CASSPYNQAGNTAEAFF	TGTGCCAGCAGCCCCTACAACCAGGCCGGTAATACAGCTGAAGCTTTCTTT
TRBV6-6	15	NA	TRBJ2-3	NA	CASSYLALSTDTQYF	TGTGCCAGCAGTTATCTAGCCCTTAGCACAGATACGCAGTATTTT
TRBV6-5	15	few	TRBJ2-7	NA	CASSYASGSSYEQYF	TGTGCCAGCAGTTACGCATCCGGGAGCTCCTACGAGCAGTACTTC
TRBV7-9	19	NA	TRBJ1-3	TRBD1	CASSLPTRPGTGSGNTIYF	TGTGCCAGCAGCTTGCCCACCCGCCCCGGGACAGGGTCTGGAAACACCATATATTTT
TRBV7-8	18	NA	TRBJ1-5	NA	CASSLGQGGLRSNQPQHF	TGTGCCAGCAGCTTAGGGCAGGGAGGGCTCCGAAGCAATCAGCCCCAGCATTTT
TRBV20-1	10	NA	TRBJ2-3	NA	CSAWADTQYF	TGCAGTGCTTGGGCCGATACGCAGTATTTT
TRBV9	14	NA	TRBJ1-2	TRBD1	CASSDRGLNYGYTF	TGTGCCAGCAGCGACAGGGGGCTCAACTATGGCTACACCTTC
TRBV29-1	12	NA	TRBJ1-1	NA	CSVGGETTEAFF	TGCAGCGTTGGTGGGGAGACGACTGAAGCTTTCTTT
TRBV13	14	NA	TRBJ1-4	NA	CASSLDRANEKLFF	TGTGCCAGCAGCTTAGACAGGGCGAATGAAAAACTGTTTTTT
TRBV30	15	NA	TRBJ1-1	NA	CAWSKDRFMNTEAFF	TGTGCCTGGAGTAAAGACAGGTTCATGAACACTGAAGCTTTCTTT
TRBV29-1	12	NA	TRBJ2-7	NA	CSVADLVNEQYF	TGCAGCGTTGCCGACCTAGTGAACGAGCAGTACTTC
TRBV6-5	14	NA	TRBJ1-2	NA	CASSPFRGSYGYTF	TGTGCCAGCAGTCCGTTTCGGGGTAGCTATGGCTACACCTTC
TRBV29-1	13	NA	TRBJ1-1	NA	CSVAGGGDTEAFF	TGCAGCGTTGCGGGCGGAGGGGACACTGAAGCTTTCTTT
TRBV5-4	15	NA	TRBJ2-1	TRBD2	CASSLLAGARNEQFF	TGTGCCAGCAGCTTGTTAGCGGGGGCTCGGAATGAGCAGTTCTTC
TRBV7-7	17	once	TRBJ2-2	TRBD2	CASSPLAGKWDTGELFF	TGTGCCAGCAGCCCCCTAGCGGGGAAATGGGACACCGGGGAGCTGTTTTTT
TRBV5-6	17	NA	TRBJ1-2	NA	CASSLDTTGYNNYGYTF	TGTGCCAGCAGCTTGGATACAACAGGGTATAACAACTATGGCTACACCTTC
TRBV19	18	NA	TRBJ2-3	TRBD2	CASSIDEESRGVTDTQYF	TGTGCCAGTAGTATAGATGAGGAGTCGCGGGGGGTCACAGATACGCAGTATTTT
TRBV19	11	NA	TRBJ1-2	NA	CASSSRRGYTF	TGTGCCAGTAGTTCGCGGAGAGGCTACACCTTC
TRBV7-8	15	NA	TRBJ1-1	NA	CASSLGGGGNTEAFF	TGTGCCAGCAGCTTAGGAGGAGGTGGGAACACTGAAGCTTTCTTT
TRBV6-5	13	few	TRBJ2-1	NA	CASSYSIGEEQFF	TGTGCCAGCAGTTACTCGATAGGAGAGGAGCAGTTCTTC
TRBV18	16	once	TRBJ2-2	NA	CASSPLDSSGTGELFF	TGTGCCAGCTCACCCCTCGACAGTTCGGGCACCGGGGAGCTGTTTTTT
TRBV30	15	few	TRBJ1-1	TRBD1	CAWSAKTGWETEAFF	TGTGCCTGGAGTGCGAAGACAGGGTGGGAAACTGAAGCTTTCTTT
TRBV19	16	few	TRBJ1-6	NA	CASSTPGGGLGSPLHF	TGTGCCAGTAGCACCCCCGGGGGGGGGCTAGGTTCACCCCTCCACTTT
TRBV6-7	17	NA	TRBJ1-6	TRBD1	CASSAAPSGTGVAPLHF	TGTGCCAGCAGTGCAGCCCCTTCCGGGACAGGTGTGGCCCCCCTCCACTTT